Listed below are T cell receptor beta chains from one sample, sequenced in a study of control samples from healthy donors and cancer patients. Profiling relied on immunoSEQ multiplex PCR, and the TCRdb table lists in-frame clones only, not all of them. This sample has approximately 120,000 clones, with about nine tenths found just once. The material sequenced was blood. The origin of the receptors is a human donor in good health. The donor label of this sample is uncertain. The CDR3 runs from the conserved cysteine through the conserved F or W. The order of the fields is V gene, D gene, clone size, J gene, CDR3 protein, CDR3 DNA. The D gene is left open where the match is weak. Clone size is given for some rows only: seen once, a few or many times, or a class if the clone is expanded.

TRBV5-1	.	.	TRBJ2-3	CASSLGGADTDTQYF	TGCGCCAGCAGCTTGGGGGGTGCGGACACAGATACGCAGTATTTT
TRBV7-9	TRBD2	once	TRBJ2-1	CASNPREGSSYNEQFF	TGTGCCAGCAATCCCAGGGAGGGGAGTTCCTACAATGAGCAGTTCTTC
TRBV6-5	TRBD2	.	TRBJ2-1	CASSYGRAGGYNEQFF	TGTGCCAGCAGTTACGGAAGGGCGGGGGGGTACAATGAGCAGTTCTTC
TRBV12-3/TRBV12-4	.	.	TRBJ1-1	CASSNGQSAFF	TGTGCCAGCAGCAACGGACAATCTGCTTTCTTT
TRBV6-6	.	few	TRBJ1-5	CASSQGNQPQHF	TGTGCCAGCAGCCAGGGCAATCAGCCCCAGCATTTT
TRBV18	.	.	TRBJ1-3	CASSPEAASSGNTIYF	TGTGCCAGCTCTCCCGAAGCGGCGAGCTCTGGAAACACCATATATTTT
TRBV3-1/TRBV3-2	TRBD1	.	TRBJ1-2	CASSHEAGGDYGYTF	TGTGCCAGCAGCCATGAAGCAGGGGGCGACTATGGCTACACCTTC
TRBV27	.	.	TRBJ1-4	CASSLEGFATNEKLFF	TGTGCCAGCAGTTTAGAGGGCTTTGCAACTAATGAAAAACTGTTTTTT
TRBV6-1	.	.	TRBJ1-2	CASSDAANRFYGYTF	TGTGCCAGCAGTGATGCCGCGAACAGGTTCTATGGCTACACCTTC
TRBV10-2	.	.	TRBJ1-2	CASSAQVSFNYGYTF	TGCGCCAGCTCGGCGCAGGTTTCCTTCAACTATGGCTACACCTTC
TRBV30	.	.	TRBJ1-5	CAWSGAFLNQPQHF	TGTGCCTGGAGCGGGGCCTTCCTCAATCAGCCCCAGCATTTT
TRBV30	.	once	TRBJ1-2	CAWSVSGSNYGYTF	TGTGCCTGGAGTGTTTCGGGGTCTAACTATGGCTACACCTTC
TRBV19	TRBD1	.	TRBJ1-2	CASTRDRGLGYTF	TGTGCCAGTACTCGGGACAGGGGGCTCGGCTACACCTTC
TRBV6-2/TRBV6-3	.	.	TRBJ1-2	CASSNTGIYGYTF	TGTGCCAGCAGTAACACAGGGATTTATGGCTACACCTTC
TRBV5-4	.	.	TRBJ2-2	CASSLASTNTGELFF	TGTGCCAGCAGCTTGGCATCGACAAACACCGGGGAGCTGTTTTTT
TRBV21-1	.	.	TRBJ1-4	CASSTPSTTPGEKLFF	TGTGCCAGCAGCACCCCATCGACAACCCCAGGTGAAAAACTGTTTTTT
TRBV11-3	.	.	TRBJ2-2	CASSLGSGRGRSGELFF	TGTGCCAGCAGCTTAGGATCGGGCAGGGGCCGTTCGGGGGAGCTGTTTTTT
TRBV7-6	.	.	TRBJ1-3	CASSLVGGSTGNTIYF	TGTGCCAGCAGCTTAGTAGGAGGGTCCACTGGAAACACCATATATTTT
TRBV7-8	.	.	TRBJ1-5	CASSLSLGNQPQHF	TGTGCCAGCAGCTTATCCCTAGGCAATCAGCCCCAGCATTTT
TRBV24-1	TRBD1	.	TRBJ2-2	CATSDPDRARTGELFF	TGTGCCACCAGTGATCCGGACAGGGCTAGGACCGGGGAGCTGTTTTTT
TRBV6-5	.	.	TRBJ1-3	CASSYAGSSGNTIYF	TGTGCCAGCAGTTACGCGGGGAGCTCTGGAAACACCATATATTTT
TRBV6-5	.	.	TRBJ2-2	CASRPSRDGELFF	TGTGCCAGCAGGCCGTCGAGGGACGGGGAGCTGTTTTTT
TRBV6-2/TRBV6-3	.	.	TRBJ2-2	CASSRGTGELFF	TGTGCCAGCAGCCGAGGGACCGGGGAGCTGTTTTTT
TRBV5-1	.	.	TRBJ2-2	CASSWSGASTGELFF	TGCGCCAGCAGCTGGAGTGGAGCATCCACCGGGGAGCTGTTTTTT
TRBV6-1	.	.	TRBJ1-6	CASSEVRVSPLHF	TGTGCCAGCAGTGAAGTAAGGGTCTCACCCCTCCACTTT
TRBV28	TRBD1	few	TRBJ1-1	CASTQGDTEAFF	TGTGCCAGCACTCAGGGGGACACTGAAGCTTTCTTT